Listed below are T cell receptor beta chains from one sample, sequenced in a study of beta chain features in type 1 diabetes. Some clones are missing from TCRdb's copy, which holds only in-frame ones; the method was immunoSEQ multiplex PCR. In the table there are more than 130,000 clones, 6.9% of which are singletons. Material: central memory CD4+ T cells from blood. Source of these receptors: a woman in her 30s in good health. Each CDR3 is given with its conserved first and last residue. Each record gives: J gene, V gene, clone size, CDR3 protein. Where a row states a size, it is once, few, many or the class of an expanded clone; other rows omit it.

J gene: TRBJ2-2
V gene: TRBV7-8
clone size: few
CDR3 protein: CASSLMEGRDTGELFF

J gene: TRBJ2-7
V gene: TRBV18
clone size: few
CDR3 protein: CASSPGQDYEQYF

J gene: TRBJ2-6
V gene: TRBV7-2
clone size: many
CDR3 protein: CASSLPTGYGGGANVLTF

J gene: TRBJ2-7
V gene: TRBV11-2
clone size: -
CDR3 protein: CASSLNRGGYEQYF

J gene: TRBJ1-2
V gene: TRBV28
clone size: few
CDR3 protein: CASSLSHTLGTGEVYGYTF

J gene: TRBJ2-4
V gene: TRBV2
clone size: few
CDR3 protein: CASRERQTVAKNIQYF

J gene: TRBJ2-2
V gene: TRBV6-5
clone size: -
CDR3 protein: CASSRGQGLGGELFF

J gene: TRBJ2-7
V gene: TRBV4-2
clone size: few
CDR3 protein: CASSRETGRSYEQYF

J gene: TRBJ2-7
V gene: TRBV5-4
clone size: many
CDR3 protein: CASSAGPAGGSEQYF

J gene: TRBJ1-1
V gene: TRBV28
clone size: -
CDR3 protein: CASRETGNTEAFF

J gene: TRBJ1-2
V gene: TRBV19
clone size: -
CDR3 protein: CASSMDTGSWGYTF

J gene: TRBJ1-1
V gene: TRBV9
clone size: -
CDR3 protein: CASLNRTEQNENTEAFF

J gene: TRBJ1-3
V gene: TRBV29-1
clone size: few
CDR3 protein: CSGAISGNTIYF

J gene: TRBJ1-2
V gene: TRBV18
clone size: -
CDR3 protein: CASSQTGPEEGYTF

J gene: TRBJ2-2
V gene: TRBV6-5
clone size: few
CDR3 protein: CASSYSAGGSGELFF

J gene: -
V gene: TRBV28
clone size: -
CDR3 protein: CASSVPGAGQGARDEQYF

J gene: TRBJ2-3
V gene: TRBV25-1
clone size: few
CDR3 protein: CASSEYTSGRATDTQYF

J gene: TRBJ1-2
V gene: TRBV4-2
clone size: -
CDR3 protein: CASSQGQGPNYGYTF

J gene: TRBJ2-3
V gene: TRBV7-3
clone size: few
CDR3 protein: CASSDNGGIQYF

J gene: TRBJ2-1
V gene: TRBV14
clone size: many
CDR3 protein: CASSQVSGLSSYNEQFF